This TCR beta chain is drawn from a study of T cells after yellow fever vaccination. Study overall: Libraries from low-cell-number fractions were prepared with the SMART-Seq v4 Ultra Low Input RNA kit. Study-wide points: Although most clonotypes did not, a small share appeared in both CD4 and CD8 compartments. FACS-sorted repertoires could contain abundant clonotypes contaminating from the bulk population.

This clonotype was seen more than once but under ten times. Antigen unknown. Deletions cut 6 bases from V and 2 bases from J, with 17 bases between. The CDR3 has 15 residues. Germline CDR1 DFQATT, CDR2 SNEGSKA (reference sequence). Template-switching 5'RACE yielded the TCR cDNA; a universal primer site and UMIs were added in the process. TCRdb independently ran MiXCR on the 5' RACE reads; one entry per CDR3 protein. The repertoire holds roughly 260,000 distinct CDR3 sequences, with 10% to 15% as singletons. The chain links TRBV20-1 to TRBJ2-1, with a weak D call TRBD1 (6 bases). The sequence was collected from a man younger than 45 who received the YFV17D yellow fever vaccine. Sequenced material: CD4+ T cells sorted from PBMCs, taken 45 days after the yellow fever booster vaccination. As DNA, the CDR3 is TGCAGTGCACCCCCCGGGACACGGACCTACAATGAGCAGTTCTTC. Amino acid sequence: CSAPPGTRTYNEQFF.